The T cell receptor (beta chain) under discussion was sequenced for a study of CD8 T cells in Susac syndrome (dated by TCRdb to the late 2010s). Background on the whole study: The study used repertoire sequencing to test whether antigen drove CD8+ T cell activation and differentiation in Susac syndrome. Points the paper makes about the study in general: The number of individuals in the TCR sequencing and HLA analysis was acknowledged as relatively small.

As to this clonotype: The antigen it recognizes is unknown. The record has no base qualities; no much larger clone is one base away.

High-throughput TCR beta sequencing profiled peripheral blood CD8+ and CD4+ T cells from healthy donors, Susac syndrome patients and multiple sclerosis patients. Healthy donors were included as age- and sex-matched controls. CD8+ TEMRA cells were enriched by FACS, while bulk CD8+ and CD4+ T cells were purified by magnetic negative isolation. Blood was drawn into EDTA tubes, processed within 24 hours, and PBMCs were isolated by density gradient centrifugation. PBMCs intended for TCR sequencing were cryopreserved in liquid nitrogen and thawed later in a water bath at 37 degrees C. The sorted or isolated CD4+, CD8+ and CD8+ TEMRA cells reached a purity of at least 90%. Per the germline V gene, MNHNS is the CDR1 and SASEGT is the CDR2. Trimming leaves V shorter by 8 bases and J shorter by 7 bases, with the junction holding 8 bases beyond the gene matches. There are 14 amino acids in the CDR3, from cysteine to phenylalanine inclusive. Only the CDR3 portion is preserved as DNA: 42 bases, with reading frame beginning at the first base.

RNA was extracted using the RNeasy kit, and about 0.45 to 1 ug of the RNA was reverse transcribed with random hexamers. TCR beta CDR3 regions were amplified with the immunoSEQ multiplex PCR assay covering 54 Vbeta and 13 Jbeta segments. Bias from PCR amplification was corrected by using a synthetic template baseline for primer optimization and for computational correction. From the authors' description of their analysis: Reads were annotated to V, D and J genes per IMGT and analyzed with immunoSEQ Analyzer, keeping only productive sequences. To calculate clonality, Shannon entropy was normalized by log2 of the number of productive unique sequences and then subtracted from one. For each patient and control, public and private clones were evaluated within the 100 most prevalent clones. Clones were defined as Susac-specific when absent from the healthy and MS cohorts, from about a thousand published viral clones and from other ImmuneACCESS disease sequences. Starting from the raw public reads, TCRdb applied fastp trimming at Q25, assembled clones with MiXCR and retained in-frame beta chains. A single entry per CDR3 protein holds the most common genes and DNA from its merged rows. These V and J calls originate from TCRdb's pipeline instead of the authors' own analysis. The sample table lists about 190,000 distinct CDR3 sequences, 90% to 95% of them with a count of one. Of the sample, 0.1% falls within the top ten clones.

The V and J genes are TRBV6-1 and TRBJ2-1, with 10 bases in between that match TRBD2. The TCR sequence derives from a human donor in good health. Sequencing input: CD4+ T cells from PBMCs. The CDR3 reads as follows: CASSLAGDRNEQFF. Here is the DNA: TGTGCCAGCTCTCTAGCGGGGGATCGAAATGAGCAGTTCTTC.